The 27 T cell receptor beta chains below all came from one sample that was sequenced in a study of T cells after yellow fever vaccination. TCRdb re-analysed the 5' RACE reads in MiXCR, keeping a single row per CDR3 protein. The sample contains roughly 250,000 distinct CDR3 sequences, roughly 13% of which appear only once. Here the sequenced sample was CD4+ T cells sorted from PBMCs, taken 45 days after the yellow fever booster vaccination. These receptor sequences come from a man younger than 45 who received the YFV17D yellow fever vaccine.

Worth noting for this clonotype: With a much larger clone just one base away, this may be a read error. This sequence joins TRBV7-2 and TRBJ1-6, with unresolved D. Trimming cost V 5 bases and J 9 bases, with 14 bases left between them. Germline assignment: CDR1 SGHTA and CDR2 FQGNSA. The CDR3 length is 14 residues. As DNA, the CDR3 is TGTGCCAGCAGCAACCCGACGGGTCCTTCACCCCTCCACTTT. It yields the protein CASSNPTGPSPLHF.

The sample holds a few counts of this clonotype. The CDR3 is CASRPTGSTDTQYF. The CDR3 coding sequence is TGTGCCAGCAGACCGACAGGAAGCACAGATACGCAGTATTTT. The chain links TRBV7-2 to TRBJ2-3, with a possible D match to TRBD1 (6 bases). The CDR3 is 14 amino acids. The germline CDR1 and CDR2 sequences are SGHTA and FQGNSA. Trimming left V 6 bases short and J 0 bases short, with 10 bases between. Supplemented by reference TRBV7-2 and TRBJ2-3, the full variable domain reads GAGVSQSPSNKVTEKGKDVELRCDPISGHTALYWYRQSLGQGLEFLIYFQGNSAPDKSGLPSDRFSAERTGGSVSTLTIQRTQQEDSAVYLCASRPTGSTDTQYFGPGTRLTVL.

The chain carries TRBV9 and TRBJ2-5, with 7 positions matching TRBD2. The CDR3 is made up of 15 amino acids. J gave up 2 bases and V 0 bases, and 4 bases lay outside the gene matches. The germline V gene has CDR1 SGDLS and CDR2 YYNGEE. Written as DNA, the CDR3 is TGTGCCAGCAGCGTAGCAACTAGCGATCAAGAGACCCAGTACTTC. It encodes CASSVATSDQETQYF.

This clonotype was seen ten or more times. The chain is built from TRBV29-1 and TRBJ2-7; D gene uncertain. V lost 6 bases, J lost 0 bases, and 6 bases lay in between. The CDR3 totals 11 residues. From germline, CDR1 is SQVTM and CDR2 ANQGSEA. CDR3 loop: CSVGSSYEQYF. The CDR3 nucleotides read TGCAGCGTGGGAAGCTCCTACGAGCAGTACTTC.

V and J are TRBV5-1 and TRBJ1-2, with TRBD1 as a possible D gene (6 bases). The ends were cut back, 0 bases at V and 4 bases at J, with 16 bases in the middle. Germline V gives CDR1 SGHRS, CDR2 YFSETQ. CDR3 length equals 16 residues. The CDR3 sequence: CASSLGGAGRSYGYTF. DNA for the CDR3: TGCGCCAGCAGCTTGGGGGGGGCCGGACGATCCTATGGCTACACCTTC.

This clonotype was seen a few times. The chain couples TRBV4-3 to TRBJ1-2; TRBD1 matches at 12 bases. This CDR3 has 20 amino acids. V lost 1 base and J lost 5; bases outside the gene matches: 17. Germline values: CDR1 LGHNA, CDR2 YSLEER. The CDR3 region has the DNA TGCGCCAGCAGCCAAGGGGTGAACCCGGGACAGGGGGCTTTATTTTATGGCTACACCTTC. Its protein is CASSQGVNPGQGALFYGYTF.

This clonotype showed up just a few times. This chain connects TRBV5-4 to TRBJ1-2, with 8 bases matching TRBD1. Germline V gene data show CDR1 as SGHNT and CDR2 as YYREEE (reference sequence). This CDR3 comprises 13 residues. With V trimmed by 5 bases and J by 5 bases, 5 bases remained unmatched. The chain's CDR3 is CASSRTGTYGYTF. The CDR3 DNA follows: TGTGCCAGCAGTCGGACAGGGACATATGGCTACACCTTC.

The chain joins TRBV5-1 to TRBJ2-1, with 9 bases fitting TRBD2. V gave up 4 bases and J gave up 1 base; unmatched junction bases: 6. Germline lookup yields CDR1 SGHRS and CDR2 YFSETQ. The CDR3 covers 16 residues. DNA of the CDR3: TGCGCCAGCAGCGGCCCGGGACTAGCTTCCTACAATGAGCAGTTCTTC. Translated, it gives CASSGPGLASYNEQFF.

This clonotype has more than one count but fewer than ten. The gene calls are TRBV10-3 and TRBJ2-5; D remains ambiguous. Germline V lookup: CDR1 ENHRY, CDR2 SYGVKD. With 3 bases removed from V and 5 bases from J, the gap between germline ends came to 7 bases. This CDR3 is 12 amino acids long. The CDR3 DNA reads TGTGCCATCAGTGATGGAGAGGAGACCCAGTACTTC. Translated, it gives CAISDGEETQYF.

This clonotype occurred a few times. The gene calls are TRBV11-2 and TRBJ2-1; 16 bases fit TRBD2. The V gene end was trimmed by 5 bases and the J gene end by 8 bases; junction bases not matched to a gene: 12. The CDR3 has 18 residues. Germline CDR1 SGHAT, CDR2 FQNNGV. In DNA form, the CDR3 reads TGTGCCAGCAGCCGAAACCCCGCGGGACTAGCGGGAGGGGATGAGCAGTTCTTC. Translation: CASSRNPAGLAGGDEQFF.

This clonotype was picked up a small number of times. CDR3 loop: CSLQARWGEYF. The CDR3 coding sequence is TGCAGTCTTCAGGCCCGGTGGGGAGAGTATTTT. V gene TRBV20-1 combines with J gene TRBJ2-3; the D gene is possibly TRBD2 (5 bases). The CDR3 has 11 residues. V lost 8 bases and J lost 13, with 19 bases in between. Germline V gene lookup returns CDR1 DFQATT and CDR2 SNEGSKA (reference sequence).

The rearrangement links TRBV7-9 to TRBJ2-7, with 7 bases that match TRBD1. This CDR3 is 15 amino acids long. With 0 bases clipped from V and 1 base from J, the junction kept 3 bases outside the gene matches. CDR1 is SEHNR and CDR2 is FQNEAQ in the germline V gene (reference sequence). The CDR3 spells CASSLAGGVSYEQYF. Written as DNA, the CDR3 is TGTGCCAGCAGCTTAGCAGGGGGCGTTTCCTACGAGCAGTACTTC.

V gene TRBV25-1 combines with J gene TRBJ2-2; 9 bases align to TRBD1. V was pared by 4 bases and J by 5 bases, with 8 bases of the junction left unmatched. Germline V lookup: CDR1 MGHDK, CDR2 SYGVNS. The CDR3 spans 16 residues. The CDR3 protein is CASSAAAGQGTGELFF. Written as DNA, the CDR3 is TGTGCCAGCAGTGCAGCTGCGGGACAGGGTACCGGGGAGCTGTTTTTT.

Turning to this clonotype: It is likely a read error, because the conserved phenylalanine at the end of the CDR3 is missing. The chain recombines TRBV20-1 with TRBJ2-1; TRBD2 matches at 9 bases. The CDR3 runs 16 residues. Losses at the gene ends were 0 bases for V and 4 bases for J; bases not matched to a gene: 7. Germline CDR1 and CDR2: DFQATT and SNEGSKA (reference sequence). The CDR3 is CSARDRRLAGYNEQFL. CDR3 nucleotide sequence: TGCAGTGCTAGAGACCGCAGGCTAGCGGGGTACAATGAGCAGTTCTTA.

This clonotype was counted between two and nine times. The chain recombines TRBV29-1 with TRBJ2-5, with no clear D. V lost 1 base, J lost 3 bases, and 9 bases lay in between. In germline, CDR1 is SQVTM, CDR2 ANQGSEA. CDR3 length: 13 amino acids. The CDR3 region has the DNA TGCAGCGTTGAAGGGCCTCTAGAAGAGACCCAGTACTTC. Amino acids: CSVEGPLEETQYF.

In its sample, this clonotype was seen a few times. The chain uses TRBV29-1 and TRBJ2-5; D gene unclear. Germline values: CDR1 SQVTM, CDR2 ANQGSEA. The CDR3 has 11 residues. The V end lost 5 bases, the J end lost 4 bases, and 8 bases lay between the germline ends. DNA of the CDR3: TGCAGCGTTAGACTGCTAGAGACCCAGTACTTC. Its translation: CSVRLLETQYF.

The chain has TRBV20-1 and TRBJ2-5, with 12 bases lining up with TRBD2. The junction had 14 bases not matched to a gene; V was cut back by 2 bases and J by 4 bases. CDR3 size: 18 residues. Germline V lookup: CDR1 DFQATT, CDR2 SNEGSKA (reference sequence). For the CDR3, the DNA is TGCAGTGCTAGACCCCCGGTGTCTAGCGGGAGGGCCGGAGAGACCCAGTACTTC. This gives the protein CSARPPVSSGRAGETQYF.

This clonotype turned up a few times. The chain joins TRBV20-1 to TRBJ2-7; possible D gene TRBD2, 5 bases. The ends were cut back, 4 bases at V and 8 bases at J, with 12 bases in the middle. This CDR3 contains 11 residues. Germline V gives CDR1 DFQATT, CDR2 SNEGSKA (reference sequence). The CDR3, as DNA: TGCAGTGCTATTGTGGAGGAGAAGCAGTACTTC. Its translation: CSAIVEEKQYF.

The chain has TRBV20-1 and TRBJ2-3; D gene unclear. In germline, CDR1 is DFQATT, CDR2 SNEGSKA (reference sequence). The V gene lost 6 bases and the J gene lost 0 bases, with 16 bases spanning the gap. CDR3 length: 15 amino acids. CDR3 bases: TGCAGTGCGCCGACCCGTGGTGCCAGCACAGATACGCAGTATTTT. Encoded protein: CSAPTRGASTDTQYF.

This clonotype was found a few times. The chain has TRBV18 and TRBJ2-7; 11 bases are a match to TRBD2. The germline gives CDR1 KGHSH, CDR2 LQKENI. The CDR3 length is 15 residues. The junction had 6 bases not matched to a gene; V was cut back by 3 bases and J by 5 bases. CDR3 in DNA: TGTGCCAGCTCACCTTCCCTAGCGGGAGGCCACGAGCAGTACTTC. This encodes CASSPSLAGGHEQYF.

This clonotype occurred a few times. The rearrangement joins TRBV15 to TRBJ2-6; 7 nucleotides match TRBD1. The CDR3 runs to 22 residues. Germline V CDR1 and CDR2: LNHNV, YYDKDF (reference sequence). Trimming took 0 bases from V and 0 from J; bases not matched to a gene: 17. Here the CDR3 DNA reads TGTGCCACCAGCAGAGATCTGGGGGTTAGGGGGCCAGGAAGCTCTGGGGCCAACGTCCTGACTTTC. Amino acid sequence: CATSRDLGVRGPGSSGANVLTF.

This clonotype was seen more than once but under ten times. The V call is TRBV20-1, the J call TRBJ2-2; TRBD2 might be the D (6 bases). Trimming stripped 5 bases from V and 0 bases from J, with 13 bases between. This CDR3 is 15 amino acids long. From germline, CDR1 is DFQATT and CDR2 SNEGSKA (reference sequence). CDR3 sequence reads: CSAPGGGANTGELFF. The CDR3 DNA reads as TGCAGTGCTCCAGGTGGCGGGGCGAACACCGGGGAGCTGTTTTTT.

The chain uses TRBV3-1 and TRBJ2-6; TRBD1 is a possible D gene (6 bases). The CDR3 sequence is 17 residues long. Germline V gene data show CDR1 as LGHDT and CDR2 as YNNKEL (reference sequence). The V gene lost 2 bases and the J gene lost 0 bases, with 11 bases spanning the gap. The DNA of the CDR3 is TGTGCCAGCAGCCAAAGGGGGACGGTCTCTGGGGCCAACGTCCTGACTTTC. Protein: CASSQRGTVSGANVLTF.

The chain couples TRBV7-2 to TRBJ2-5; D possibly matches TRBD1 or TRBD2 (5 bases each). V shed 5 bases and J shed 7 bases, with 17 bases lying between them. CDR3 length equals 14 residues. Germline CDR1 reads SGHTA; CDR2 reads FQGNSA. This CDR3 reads CASSPGTATRTQYF. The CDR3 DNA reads TGTGCCAGCAGCCCAGGGACCGCCACCAGGACCCAGTACTTC.

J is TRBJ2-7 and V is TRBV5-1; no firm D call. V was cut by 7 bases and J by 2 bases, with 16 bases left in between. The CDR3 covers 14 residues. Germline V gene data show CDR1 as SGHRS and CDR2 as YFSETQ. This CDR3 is CASLPGPGTYEQYF. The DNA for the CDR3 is TGCGCCAGCCTTCCCGGGCCCGGCACCTACGAGCAGTACTTC.

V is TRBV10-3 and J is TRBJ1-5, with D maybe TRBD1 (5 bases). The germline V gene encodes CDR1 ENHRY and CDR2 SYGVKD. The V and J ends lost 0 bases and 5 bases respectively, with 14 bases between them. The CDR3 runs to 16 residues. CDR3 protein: CAISESRQGGDQPQHF. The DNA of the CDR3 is TGTGCCATCAGTGAGTCGAGGCAGGGAGGTGATCAGCCCCAGCATTTT.

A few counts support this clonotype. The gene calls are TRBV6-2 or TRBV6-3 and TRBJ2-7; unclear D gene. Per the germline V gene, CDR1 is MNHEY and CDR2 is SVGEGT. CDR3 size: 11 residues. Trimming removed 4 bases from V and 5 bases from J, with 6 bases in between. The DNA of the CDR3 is TGTGCCAGCAGTTGGGAACACGAGCAGTACTTC. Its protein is CASSWEHEQYF.